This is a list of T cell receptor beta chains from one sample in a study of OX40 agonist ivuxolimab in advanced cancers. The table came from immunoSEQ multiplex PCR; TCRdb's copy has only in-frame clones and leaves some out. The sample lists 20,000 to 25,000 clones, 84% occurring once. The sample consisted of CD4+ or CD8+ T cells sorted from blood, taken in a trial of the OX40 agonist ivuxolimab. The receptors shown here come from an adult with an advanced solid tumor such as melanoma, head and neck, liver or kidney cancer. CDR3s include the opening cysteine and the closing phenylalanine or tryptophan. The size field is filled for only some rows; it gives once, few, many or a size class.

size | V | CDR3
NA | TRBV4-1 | CASSQSDSLMNTEAFF
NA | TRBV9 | CASSVLGGTDTQYF
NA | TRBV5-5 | CASSLRGRYEQYF
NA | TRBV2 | CASTTGSRMLTDTQYF
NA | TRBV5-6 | CASSYGTGVREKLFF
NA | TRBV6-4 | CASSDALSYEQYF
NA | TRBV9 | CASSVGQGANQPQHF
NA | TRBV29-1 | CSALNRGSYEQYF
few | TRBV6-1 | CAIGTQGGPYEQYF
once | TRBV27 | CASRPGLRAGELFF
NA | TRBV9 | CASSVGPSGGHTGELFF
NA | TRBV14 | CASSARERVPDTQYF
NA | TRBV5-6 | CASSLGRGMDEKLFF
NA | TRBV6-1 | CASSGLAAYEQYF
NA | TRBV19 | CASMSGGMYTEAFF
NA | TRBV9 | CASSVVGAGINTGELFF
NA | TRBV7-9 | CASSLAILAEETQYF
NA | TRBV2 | CASRRGRFRTNEKLFF
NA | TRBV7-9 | CASSSPSSGANVLTF
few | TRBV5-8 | CASSVGIYEQYF
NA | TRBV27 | CASRVWRPNEKLFF
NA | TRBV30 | CAGRNKEAFF
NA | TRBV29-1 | CSVDGLAGGPNEQFF
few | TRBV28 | CASSWDVRYGYTF
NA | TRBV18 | CASSPPTGAYEQYF
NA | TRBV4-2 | CASSLVLAGSLQFF